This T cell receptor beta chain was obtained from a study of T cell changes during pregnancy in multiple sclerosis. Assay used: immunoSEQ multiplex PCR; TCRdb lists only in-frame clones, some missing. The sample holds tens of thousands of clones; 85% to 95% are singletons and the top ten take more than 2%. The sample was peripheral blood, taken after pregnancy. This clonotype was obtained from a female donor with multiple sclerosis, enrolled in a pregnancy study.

The CDR3, as DNA: TGTGCCGCGGGGGTTTTGAACACCGGGGAGCTGTTTTTT. Encoded protein: CAAGVLNTGELFF. V and J are TRBV7-9 and TRBJ2-2, with 7 nucleotides matching TRBD2. This CDR3 spans 13 amino acids. Germline-derived CDR1 and CDR2 are SEHNR and FQNEAQ (reference sequence). V trimming: 11 bases; J trimming: 1 base; junction bases outside the gene matches: 4.